This T cell receptor (beta chain) is from a study of blood T cell repertoires in COVID-19. Some clones are missing from TCRdb's copy, which holds only in-frame ones; the method was immunoSEQ multiplex PCR. Of fewer than 500,000 clones listed, more than 85% are singletons. The sequenced material came from peripheral blood. The TCR sequence derives from a woman aged 25 to 39 with acute or convalescent COVID-19.

The chain's CDR3 is CSARGQEKLFF. The CDR3 DNA reads as TGCAGTGCTAGGGGACAGGAAAAACTGTTTTTT. The gene calls are TRBV20-1 and TRBJ1-4, with 7 nucleotides matching TRBD1. J gave up 8 bases and V 3 bases, and 0 bases lay outside the gene matches. This CDR3 contains 11 residues. Germline CDR1 reads DFQATT; CDR2 reads SNEGSKA (reference sequence).